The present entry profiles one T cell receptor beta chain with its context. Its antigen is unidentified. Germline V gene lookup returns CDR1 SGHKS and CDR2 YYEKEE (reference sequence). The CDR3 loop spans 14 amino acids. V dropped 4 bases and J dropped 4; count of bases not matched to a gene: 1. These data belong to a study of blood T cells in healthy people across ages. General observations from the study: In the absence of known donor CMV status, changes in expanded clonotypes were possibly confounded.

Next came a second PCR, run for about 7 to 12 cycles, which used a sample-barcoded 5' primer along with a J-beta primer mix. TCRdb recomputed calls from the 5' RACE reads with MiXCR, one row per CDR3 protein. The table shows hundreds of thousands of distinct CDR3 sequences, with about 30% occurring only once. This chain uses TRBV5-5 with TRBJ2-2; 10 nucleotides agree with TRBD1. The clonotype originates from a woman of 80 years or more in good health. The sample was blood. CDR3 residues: CASSGQGVTGELFF. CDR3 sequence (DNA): TGTGCCAGCAGCGGACAGGGGGTCACCGGGGAGCTGTTTTTT.